A selection of T cell receptor beta chains follows, all from one sample in a study of CD8 T cells in Susac syndrome. TCRdb passed the immunoSEQ multiplex PCR reads through MiXCR, listing each CDR3 protein once. The sample lists some 95,000 distinct CDR3 sequences; approximately 92% were seen once. Sequencing input: CD8+ T cells from PBMCs. Receptor source: a human donor in good health. Each CDR3 is given with its conserved first and last residue. The order of the fields is D gene, clone size, V gene, J gene, CDR3 protein, CDR3 DNA. The D gene is left open where the match is weak. A clone size is listed for some rows: how often the clone was seen (once, few, many), or a class if it is expanded.

d_gene: TRBD1; abundance: .; v_gene: TRBV29-1; j_gene: TRBJ2-6; CDR3aa: CSAGTVISGANVLTF; CDR3nt: TGCAGCGCCGGGACAGTGATCTCTGGGGCCAACGTCCTGACTTTC
d_gene: .; abundance: .; v_gene: TRBV29-1; j_gene: TRBJ1-3; CDR3aa: CSVQGGNTIYF; CDR3nt: TGCAGCGTCCAGGGAGGAAACACCATATATTTT
d_gene: TRBD1; abundance: once; v_gene: TRBV27; j_gene: TRBJ1-2; CDR3aa: CASSTSRDRFLYGYTF; CDR3nt: TGTGCCAGCAGTACGTCCCGGGACAGGTTCTTATATGGCTACACCTTC
d_gene: TRBD1; abundance: .; v_gene: TRBV29-1; j_gene: TRBJ2-7; CDR3aa: CSVQILGQGYEQYF; CDR3nt: TGCAGCGTTCAGATATTGGGACAGGGGTACGAGCAGTACTTC
d_gene: .; abundance: .; v_gene: TRBV27; j_gene: TRBJ2-7; CDR3aa: CASSSGAGTYEQYF; CDR3nt: TGTGCCAGCAGTTCCGGGGCTGGGACCTACGAGCAGTACTTC
d_gene: TRBD2; abundance: .; v_gene: TRBV27; j_gene: TRBJ2-7; CDR3aa: CASSSGGRYEQYF; CDR3nt: TGTGCCAGCAGTTCGGGGGGAAGGTACGAGCAGTACTTC
d_gene: .; abundance: .; v_gene: TRBV12-3/TRBV12-4; j_gene: TRBJ2-7; CDR3aa: CASSRDHEQYF; CDR3nt: TGTGCCAGCAGCAGGGACCACGAGCAGTACTTC
d_gene: .; abundance: .; v_gene: TRBV14; j_gene: TRBJ2-1; CDR3aa: CASSPRRYYYNEQFF; CDR3nt: TGTGCCAGCAGCCCCCGACGGTACTACTACAATGAGCAGTTCTTC
d_gene: .; abundance: .; v_gene: TRBV9; j_gene: TRBJ1-2; CDR3aa: CASSGRRYGYTF; CDR3nt: TGTGCCAGTTCAGGGAGGAGATATGGCTACACCTTC
d_gene: .; abundance: .; v_gene: TRBV14; j_gene: TRBJ2-1; CDR3aa: CASSQGAGRLGNEQFF; CDR3nt: TGTGCCAGCAGCCAAGGTGCAGGGAGATTGGGCAATGAGCAGTTCTTC
d_gene: .; abundance: once; v_gene: TRBV7-9; j_gene: TRBJ2-1; CDR3aa: CASSWAAYNEQFF; CDR3nt: TGTGCCAGCAGCTGGGCGGCCTACAATGAGCAGTTCTTC
d_gene: .; abundance: .; v_gene: TRBV5-6; j_gene: TRBJ2-7; CDR3aa: CASSSGPETTYEQYF; CDR3nt: TGTGCCAGCAGCTCCGGGCCCGAGACTACCTACGAGCAGTACTTC
d_gene: TRBD1; abundance: .; v_gene: TRBV10-2; j_gene: TRBJ1-1; CDR3aa: CASTVGGQANTEAFF; CDR3nt: TGCGCCAGCACGGTCGGAGGACAGGCGAACACTGAAGCTTTCTTT
d_gene: TRBD1; abundance: .; v_gene: TRBV11-3; j_gene: TRBJ2-5; CDR3aa: CASSLARDSVQETQYF; CDR3nt: TGTGCCAGCAGCTTAGCCAGGGACAGCGTCCAAGAGACCCAGTACTTC
d_gene: .; abundance: .; v_gene: TRBV11-2; j_gene: TRBJ1-1; CDR3aa: CASSRSNTEAFF; CDR3nt: TGTGCCAGCAGCCGGTCTAACACTGAAGCTTTCTTT
d_gene: .; abundance: .; v_gene: TRBV12-3/TRBV12-4; j_gene: TRBJ2-1; CDR3aa: CASSLGTYNEQFF; CDR3nt: TGTGCCAGCAGTTTAGGGACCTACAATGAGCAGTTCTTC
d_gene: TRBD1; abundance: .; v_gene: TRBV2; j_gene: TRBJ1-1; CDR3aa: CASSKGGQGLMNTEAFF; CDR3nt: TGTGCCAGCAGTAAGGGCGGACAGGGCCTCATGAACACTGAAGCTTTCTTT
d_gene: TRBD1; abundance: .; v_gene: TRBV12-5; j_gene: TRBJ1-4; CDR3aa: CASGKRQGSTNEKLFF; CDR3nt: TGTGCTAGTGGTAAACGACAGGGGTCTACTAATGAAAAACTGTTTTTT
d_gene: .; abundance: .; v_gene: TRBV18; j_gene: TRBJ1-6; CDR3aa: CASSPPERDYNSPLHF; CDR3nt: TGTGCCAGCTCACCACCGGAAAGGGACTATAATTCACCCCTCCACTTT
d_gene: TRBD1; abundance: .; v_gene: TRBV27; j_gene: TRBJ1-2; CDR3aa: CASSLRETGNYGYTF; CDR3nt: TGTGCCAGCAGTTTAAGGGAGACAGGGAACTATGGCTACACCTTC
d_gene: TRBD1; abundance: few; v_gene: TRBV5-5; j_gene: TRBJ1-5; CDR3aa: CASTGTANQPQHF; CDR3nt: TGTGCCAGCACCGGGACAGCTAATCAGCCCCAGCATTTT
d_gene: TRBD1; abundance: .; v_gene: TRBV6-7; j_gene: TRBJ1-2; CDR3aa: CASSSLQGAWYGYTF; CDR3nt: TGTGCCAGCAGTTCGTTGCAGGGGGCTTGGTATGGCTACACCTTC
d_gene: .; abundance: .; v_gene: TRBV23-1; j_gene: TRBJ1-2; CDR3aa: CASSQREAGAYGYTF; CDR3nt: TGCGCCAGCAGTCAACGGGAGGCGGGGGCTTATGGCTACACCTTC
d_gene: TRBD1; abundance: .; v_gene: TRBV5-1; j_gene: TRBJ1-2; CDR3aa: CASSTGPGTGGELYGYTF; CDR3nt: TGCGCCAGCAGCACAGGTCCCGGGACAGGGGGCGAACTATATGGCTACACCTTC
d_gene: .; abundance: .; v_gene: TRBV7-9; j_gene: TRBJ1-2; CDR3aa: CASRGADSMGYTF; CDR3nt: TGTGCCAGCCGGGGGGCAGACTCTATGGGCTACACCTTC
d_gene: TRBD1; abundance: .; v_gene: TRBV7-6; j_gene: TRBJ1-5; CDR3aa: CASSLEQGANQPQHF; CDR3nt: TGTGCCAGCAGCTTGGAACAGGGGGCAAATCAGCCCCAGCATTTT
d_gene: .; abundance: .; v_gene: TRBV29-1; j_gene: TRBJ2-2; CDR3aa: CSVESFSVTRELFF; CDR3nt: TGCAGCGTTGAAAGTTTTTCCGTCACCAGGGAGCTGTTTTTT
d_gene: .; abundance: .; v_gene: TRBV4-2; j_gene: TRBJ1-3; CDR3aa: CASSQDRNTIYF; CDR3nt: TGTGCCAGCAGCCAAGATCGGAACACCATATATTTT
d_gene: TRBD1; abundance: .; v_gene: TRBV19; j_gene: TRBJ2-1; CDR3aa: CASSLWDRGEGYNEQFF; CDR3nt: TGTGCCAGTAGTCTGTGGGACAGGGGAGAGGGTTACAATGAGCAGTTCTTC
d_gene: .; abundance: .; v_gene: TRBV13; j_gene: TRBJ2-7; CDR3aa: CASSASLAYEQYF; CDR3nt: TGTGCCAGCAGCGCATCACTCGCCTACGAGCAGTACTTC
d_gene: .; abundance: once; v_gene: TRBV5-4; j_gene: TRBJ2-2; CDR3aa: CASSFTGRGAGELFF; CDR3nt: TGTGCCAGCAGCTTCACAGGGAGGGGGGCCGGGGAGCTGTTTTTT
d_gene: .; abundance: .; v_gene: TRBV23-1; j_gene: TRBJ2-1; CDR3aa: CASSHSAGHEQFF; CDR3nt: TGCGCCAGCAGTCACTCGGCGGGGCATGAGCAGTTCTTC
d_gene: .; abundance: .; v_gene: TRBV10-3; j_gene: TRBJ1-1; CDR3aa: CATMVGNTEAFF; CDR3nt: TGTGCCACTATGGTGGGCAACACTGAAGCTTTCTTT
d_gene: .; abundance: .; v_gene: TRBV5-1; j_gene: TRBJ1-1; CDR3aa: CASSSREDGTEAFF; CDR3nt: TGCGCCAGCAGCTCCCGGGAGGATGGCACTGAAGCTTTCTTT
d_gene: .; abundance: .; v_gene: TRBV15; j_gene: TRBJ2-1; CDR3aa: CATSRDRDVEQFF; CDR3nt: TGTGCCACCAGCAGAGACAGGGACGTGGAGCAGTTCTTC
d_gene: TRBD1; abundance: .; v_gene: TRBV20-1; j_gene: TRBJ1-2; CDR3aa: CSASGQGEYGYTF; CDR3nt: TGCAGTGCTAGCGGACAGGGGGAATATGGCTACACCTTC
d_gene: .; abundance: .; v_gene: TRBV7-9; j_gene: TRBJ2-7; CDR3aa: CASARDGAYEQYF; CDR3nt: TGTGCCAGCGCTCGGGACGGAGCCTACGAGCAGTACTTC
d_gene: .; abundance: .; v_gene: TRBV7-8; j_gene: TRBJ2-7; CDR3aa: CASSLIAGSEQYF; CDR3nt: TGTGCCAGCAGCCTGATTGCGGGAAGCGAGCAGTACTTC
d_gene: TRBD1; abundance: once; v_gene: TRBV27; j_gene: TRBJ1-2; CDR3aa: CASRGTEDYYGYTF; CDR3nt: TGTGCCAGCAGGGGGACAGAAGATTACTATGGCTACACCTTC
d_gene: TRBD1; abundance: .; v_gene: TRBV9; j_gene: TRBJ1-4; CDR3aa: CASSNGQGFEKLFF; CDR3nt: TGTGCCAGCAGCAATGGACAGGGTTTCGAAAAACTGTTTTTT
d_gene: TRBD2; abundance: .; v_gene: TRBV20-1; j_gene: TRBJ2-7; CDR3aa: CSAPFGGTSGGGYYEQYF; CDR3nt: TGCAGTGCCCCCTTCGGCGGGACTAGCGGGGGGGGGTACTACGAGCAGTACTTC
d_gene: .; abundance: .; v_gene: TRBV7-9; j_gene: TRBJ2-5; CDR3aa: CASGRGETQYF; CDR3nt: TGTGCCAGCGGTCGGGGAGAGACCCAGTACTTC
d_gene: TRBD1; abundance: .; v_gene: TRBV29-1; j_gene: TRBJ2-1; CDR3aa: CSGNRGAKIEQFF; CDR3nt: TGCAGCGGCAACAGGGGGGCCAAAATTGAGCAGTTCTTC
d_gene: .; abundance: .; v_gene: TRBV20-1; j_gene: TRBJ2-7; CDR3aa: CSARDLRGRSPYEQYF; CDR3nt: TGCAGTGCTAGAGATTTACGGGGACGGAGTCCCTACGAGCAGTACTTC
d_gene: TRBD2; abundance: .; v_gene: TRBV7-9; j_gene: TRBJ2-3; CDR3aa: CASSPRTSGSTDTQYF; CDR3nt: TGTGCCAGCAGCCCCAGGACTAGCGGCAGCACAGATACGCAGTATTTT
d_gene: .; abundance: .; v_gene: TRBV12-3/TRBV12-4; j_gene: TRBJ1-1; CDR3aa: CASSSDRTPEAFF; CDR3nt: TGTGCCAGCAGTTCGGACAGAACCCCTGAAGCTTTCTTT
d_gene: .; abundance: once; v_gene: TRBV29-1; j_gene: TRBJ1-2; CDR3aa: CSVEDRWSGYTF; CDR3nt: TGCAGCGTTGAAGATCGATGGAGTGGCTACACCTTC
d_gene: .; abundance: .; v_gene: TRBV25-1; j_gene: TRBJ2-2; CDR3aa: CASRSAAGYIGELFF; CDR3nt: TGTGCCAGTAGAAGTGCGGCAGGGTATATCGGGGAGCTGTTTTTT
d_gene: .; abundance: .; v_gene: TRBV6-6; j_gene: TRBJ2-1; CDR3aa: CASSLTASEQFF; CDR3nt: TGCGCCAGCAGCCTTACAGCGAGCGAGCAGTTCTTC
d_gene: .; abundance: once; v_gene: TRBV2; j_gene: TRBJ1-2; CDR3aa: CASRYTAYGYTF; CDR3nt: TGTGCCAGCAGGTACACGGCGTATGGCTACACCTTC
d_gene: .; abundance: .; v_gene: TRBV7-9; j_gene: TRBJ1-2; CDR3aa: CASSSGRGQAGYYGYTF; CDR3nt: TGTGCCAGCAGCTCGGGCCGTGGACAAGCTGGATACTATGGCTACACCTTC